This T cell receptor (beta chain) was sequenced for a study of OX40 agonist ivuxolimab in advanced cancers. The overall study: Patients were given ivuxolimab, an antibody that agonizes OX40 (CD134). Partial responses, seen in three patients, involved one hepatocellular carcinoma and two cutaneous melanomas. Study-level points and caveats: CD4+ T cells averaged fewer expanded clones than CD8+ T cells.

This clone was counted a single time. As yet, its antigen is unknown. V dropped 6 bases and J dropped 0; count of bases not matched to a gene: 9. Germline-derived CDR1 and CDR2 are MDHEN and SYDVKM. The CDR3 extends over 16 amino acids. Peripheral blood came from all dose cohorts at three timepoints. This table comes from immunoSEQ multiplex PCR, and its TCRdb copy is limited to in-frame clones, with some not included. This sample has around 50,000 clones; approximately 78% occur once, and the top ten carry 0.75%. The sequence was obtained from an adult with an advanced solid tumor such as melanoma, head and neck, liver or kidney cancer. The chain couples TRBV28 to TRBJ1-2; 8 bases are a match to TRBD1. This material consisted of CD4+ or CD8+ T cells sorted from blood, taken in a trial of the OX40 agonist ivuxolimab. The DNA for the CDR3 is TGTGCCAGCAGCCTTTCGGGACAGGCTGCTAACTATGGCTACACCTTC. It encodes CASSLSGQAANYGYTF.